This T cell receptor beta chain was captured in a study of control samples from healthy donors and cancer patients. The trim removed 6 bases at V and 5 bases at J, leaving 10 bases unmatched. This CDR3 has 15 amino acids. Germline loops: CDR1 SNHLY, CDR2 FYNNEI. Only in-frame clones appear in the TCRdb table, and some are missing; sequencing was by immunoSEQ multiplex PCR. The data contain roughly 80,000 clones, about nine tenths of them singletons. Sequenced input: blood. The chain employs TRBV2 and TRBJ2-7; 10 bases align to TRBD1. The receptor's source is a man aged 50-59 years in good health. CDR3 region: CASSPAGTGVNEQYF. The CDR3 DNA is TGTGCCAGCAGCCCTGCCGGGACAGGGGTGAACGAGCAGTACTTC.